Listed below are T cell receptor beta chains from one sample, sequenced in a study of blood T cells in healthy people across ages. TCRdb redid the calling of the 5' RACE reads with MiXCR, one entry per CDR3 protein. This table holds about a million distinct CDR3 sequences, roughly 47% found once. The sample was blood. The receptors come from a woman in her sixties or seventies in good health. The CDR3 runs from the conserved cysteine through the conserved F or W. D genes are given only for firm matches. Size is stated for part of the rows, as once, few or many counts, or as a class when the clone is expanded.

>.|many|TRBV29-1|TRBJ1-2
TGCAGCGTTGCAGGACAGAACTATGGCTACACCTTC
CSVAGQNYGYTF
>TRBD2|.|TRBV7-9|TRBJ2-1
TGTGCCAGCAGCAGGAGCGGGAGAAATGAGCAGTTCTTC
CASSRSGRNEQFF
>.|.|TRBV20-1|TRBJ2-7
TGCAGTGCTAGAGGGGAGCGAGCCCGCTCCTACGAGCAGTACTTC
CSARGERARSYEQYF
>TRBD2|.|TRBV10-3|TRBJ2-1
TGTGCCATCTCATCCGGGAGGGTTGGTGAGCAGTTCTTC
CAISSGRVGEQFF
>.|.|TRBV6-1|TRBJ2-3
TGTGCCAGCAATATCAACAGGGTGGATACGCAGTATTTT
CASNINRVDTQYF
>.|.|TRBV28|TRBJ2-5
TGTGCCAGCAGTGCGCCGGGACGAGCGGTCCAAGAGACCCAGTACTTC
CASSAPGRAVQETQYF
>.|few|TRBV29-1|TRBJ2-7
TGCAGCGTTGAGCGGACAGAAGGAGCCGAGCAGTACTTC
CSVERTEGAEQYF
>.|.|TRBV7-2|TRBJ2-7
TGTGCCAGCAGCCTACCCCGGACCTACGAGCAGTACTTC
CASSLPRTYEQYF
>TRBD1|.|TRBV24-1|TRBJ2-5
TGCGCCACCAGTGACGCAGGGGGCCTGGGGACCCAGTACTTC
CATSDAGGLGTQYF
>TRBD1|few|TRBV9|TRBJ2-5
TGTGCCAGCAGCACCCTAGGGGGACAGCAAGAGACCCAGTACTTC
CASSTLGGQQETQYF
>TRBD2|.|TRBV12-3/TRBV12-4|TRBJ2-1
TGTGCCAGCAGTTACACATCGACCCTAAGGGGCGGGAGGGCGCATGAGCAGTTCTTC
CASSYTSTLRGGRAHEQFF
>.|.|TRBV27|TRBJ1-4
TGTGCCAGCAGTTTCGGAGGGGGTAATGAAAAACTGTTTTTT
CASSFGGGNEKLFF
>.|.|TRBV14|TRBJ2-3
TGTGCCAGCAGCGTGCCGACCCCAGATACGCAGTATTTT
CASSVPTPDTQYF
>.|few|TRBV14|TRBJ2-7
TGTGCCAGCAGCCAAGGTCAACAGGGTATCTACGAGCAGTACTTC
CASSQGQQGIYEQYF
>.|once|TRBV21-1|TRBJ2-7
TGTGCCAGCAGCCTCCGATCGGGGGGTTCGGAAGAGCAGTACTTC
CASSLRSGGSEEQYF
>TRBD1|.|TRBV7-9|TRBJ2-5
TGTGCCAGCAGCCCGCCGGGACAGGCCAATGAGCAGTACTTC
CASSPPGQANEQYF
>.|.|TRBV4-3|TRBJ2-7
TGCGCCAGCAGCCAAGATCGAGTACCCCCTGTCGACGAGCAGTACTTC
CASSQDRVPPVDEQYF
>.|.|TRBV4-1|TRBJ1-2
TGCGCCAGCAGCCAAGCCGGCGGGCACTATGGCTACACCTTC
CASSQAGGHYGYTF
>TRBD1|.|TRBV2|TRBJ2-4
TGTGCCAGCAGGGCCCGGGACAGGCTCACCATTCAGTACTTC
CASRARDRLTIQYF
>.|.|TRBV9|TRBJ2-7
TGTGCCAGCAGCGTAGCTCAGGGCGAGCAGTACTTC
CASSVAQGEQYF
>TRBD2|few|TRBV6-2/TRBV6-3|TRBJ2-7
TGTGCCAGCAGTCCAACAGGCACCGGGACTAGACGCGTCGAGCAGTACTTC
CASSPTGTGTRRVEQYF
>.|.|TRBV27|TRBJ2-7
TGTGCCAGCAGTGGGTCCAGGGGACCCTACGAGCAGTACTTC
CASSGSRGPYEQYF
>.|.|TRBV28|TRBJ2-5
TGTGCCAGCAGAACCCTGGGGCTAGCAGTCCAAGAGACCCAGTACTTC
CASRTLGLAVQETQYF
>TRBD1|.|TRBV18|TRBJ1-2
TGTGCCAGCTCACCGCAATTCCGGGACAGATATTCTAACTATGGCTACACCTTC
CASSPQFRDRYSNYGYTF
>.|few|TRBV5-1|TRBJ2-3
TGCGCCAGCAGCTTGTCGGGATTTGAGAGCACAGATACGCAGTATTTT
CASSLSGFESTDTQYF
>.|few|TRBV29-1|TRBJ2-5
TGCAGCGTTGACGAAGCAGGGTTCCAAGAGACCCAGTACTTC
CSVDEAGFQETQYF
>.|.|TRBV10-2|TRBJ2-3
TGCGCCAGCAGTCTGGCCCCTGGCACCCAGACGCAGTATTTT
CASSLAPGTQTQYF
>.|once|TRBV11-2|TRBJ2-5
TGTGCCAGCAGCTACCCAGATAACGAAGAGACCCAGTACTTC
CASSYPDNEETQYF
>TRBD2|.|TRBV5-1|TRBJ2-7
TGCGCCAGCAGCTTGGAACTAGCGGGAGTGGAGCAGTACTTC
CASSLELAGVEQYF